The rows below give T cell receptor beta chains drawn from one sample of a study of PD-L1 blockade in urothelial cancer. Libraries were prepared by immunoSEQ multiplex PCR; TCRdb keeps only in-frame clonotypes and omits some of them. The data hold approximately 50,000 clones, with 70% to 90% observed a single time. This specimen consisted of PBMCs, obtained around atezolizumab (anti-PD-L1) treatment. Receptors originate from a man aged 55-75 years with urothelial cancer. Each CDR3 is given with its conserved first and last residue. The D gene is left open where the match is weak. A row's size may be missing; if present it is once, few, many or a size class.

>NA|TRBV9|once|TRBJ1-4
TGTGCCAGCAGCGTAGGGACTACTAATGAAAAACTGTTTTTT
CASSVGTTNEKLFF
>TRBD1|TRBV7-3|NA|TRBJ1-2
TGTGCCAGCAGCTCAGGGGGCTCAGCTGGCTACACCTTC
CASSSGGSAGYTF
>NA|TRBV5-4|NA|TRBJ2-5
TGTGCCAGCAGCTTGCCCAGAGAGACCCAGTACTTC
CASSLPRETQYF
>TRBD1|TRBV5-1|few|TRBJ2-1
TGCGCCAGCAGCGAATCGACAGGGGGGAACAATGAGCAGTTCTTC
CASSESTGGNNEQFF
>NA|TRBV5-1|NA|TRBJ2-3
TGCGCCAGCAGCGCGGCCCTCGGTTACACAGATACGCAGTATTTT
CASSAALGYTDTQYF
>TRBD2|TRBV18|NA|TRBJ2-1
TGTGCCAGCTCACCGGGACTAGTTGATGAGCAGTTCTTC
CASSPGLVDEQFF
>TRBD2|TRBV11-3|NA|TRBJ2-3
TGTGCCAGCAGCTTCTCGACTAGCGGGGGTACAGATACGCAGTATTTT
CASSFSTSGGTDTQYF
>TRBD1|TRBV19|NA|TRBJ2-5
TGTGCCAGTAGTACCTCCGGGACAGGGCTAGAGACCCAGTACTTC
CASSTSGTGLETQYF
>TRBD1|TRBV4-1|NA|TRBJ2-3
TGCGCCAGCAGCCAAAGGCAGGGGGCCCTATACTTCACAGATACGCAGTATTTT
CASSQRQGALYFTDTQYF
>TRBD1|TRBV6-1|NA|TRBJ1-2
TGTGCCAGCAAACCTGCCGGGACAGGGGGCTATGGCTACACCTTC
CASKPAGTGGYGYTF
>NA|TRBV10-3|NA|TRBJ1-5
TGTGCCATCAAATTGGGAGGGGATAGCAATCAGCCCCAGCATTTT
CAIKLGGDSNQPQHF
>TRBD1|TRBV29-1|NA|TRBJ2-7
TGCAGCGGATTGGGACAGGGAGACGAGCAGTACTTC
CSGLGQGDEQYF
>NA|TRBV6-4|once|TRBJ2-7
TGTGCCAGCAGTGAAAGTGGTTCCCAGGCGACCTACGAGCAGTACTTC
CASSESGSQATYEQYF
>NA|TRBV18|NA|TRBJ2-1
TGTGCCAGCTCACCCCCCCGAGGAACTAACAATGAGCAGTTCTTC
CASSPPRGTNNEQFF
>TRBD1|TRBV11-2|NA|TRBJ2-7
TGTGCCAGCAGCTCCTTGACAGGGGGGTCCTACGAGCAGTACTTC
CASSSLTGGSYEQYF
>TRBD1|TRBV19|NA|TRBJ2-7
TGTGCCAGTAATCCCACGGGACAGGGGAACGAGCAGTACTTC
CASNPTGQGNEQYF
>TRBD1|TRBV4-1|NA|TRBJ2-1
TGCGCCAGCAGCCCACCGGGACAGGAAAGGGGGTTCAATGAGCAGTTCTTC
CASSPPGQERGFNEQFF
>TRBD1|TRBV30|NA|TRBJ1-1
TGTGCCTGGAGTGCGCCAGGGGGTTATGAAGCTTTCTTT
CAWSAPGGYEAFF
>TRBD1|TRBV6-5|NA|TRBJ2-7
TGTGCCAGCAGTTACTCGATGGACAGGTCGTCCTACGAGCAGTACTTC
CASSYSMDRSSYEQYF
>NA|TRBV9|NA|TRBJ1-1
TGTGCCAGCAGCCCTGGGGGGGGGTACACTGAAGCTTTCTTT
CASSPGGGYTEAFF
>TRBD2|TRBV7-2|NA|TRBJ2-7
TGTGCCAGCAGCTTAGTGGCTAGCGGGTACTACTCCTACGAGCAGTACTTC
CASSLVASGYYSYEQYF
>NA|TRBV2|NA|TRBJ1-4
TGTGCCAGCAGCCGCGGCCCCTTTGAAAAACTGTTTTTT
CASSRGPFEKLFF
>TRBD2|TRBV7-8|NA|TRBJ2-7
TGTGCCAGCGGCGAGTGGGCGGGAGTGGGCGAGCAGTACTTC
CASGEWAGVGEQYF